These T cell receptor beta chains were read from a single sample in a study of vaccination and CD4 T cells after COVID-19. Using its own MiXCR run on the PCR reads, TCRdb lists one record per CDR3 protein. The data show more than 10,000 distinct CDR3 sequences, 40% to 45% seen once. The antigens these receptors bind are not known. The sequencing sample was made of CD4+ T cells from blood, cultured in vitro. Receptor source: a human donor who had recovered from COVID-19. CDR3s include the opening cysteine and the closing phenylalanine or tryptophan. D genes are given only for firm matches. The listing skips clone size in some rows; elsewhere it reads once, few, many or a size class.

abundance: few
v_gene: TRBV6-5
d_gene: TRBD1
j_gene: TRBJ2-7
CDR3nt: TGTGCCAGCAGTTACTCTGGGACAGGGTTCTACGAGCAGTACTTC
CDR3aa: CASSYSGTGFYEQYF

abundance: few
v_gene: TRBV27
d_gene: .
j_gene: TRBJ1-1
CDR3nt: TGTGCCAGCACTACTTTAGGGGGTAACTCTGAAGCTTTCTTT
CDR3aa: CASTTLGGNSEAFF

abundance: few
v_gene: TRBV6-1
d_gene: TRBD1
j_gene: TRBJ1-2
CDR3nt: TGTGCCAGCAGAAAACCCAAGATGGGACAGGTATTATATGGCTACACCTTC
CDR3aa: CASRKPKMGQVLYGYTF

abundance: .
v_gene: TRBV12-3/TRBV12-4
d_gene: .
j_gene: TRBJ1-2
CDR3nt: TGTGCCAGCAGTCCCCGAATCGGGGTTTCAGCTAACTATGGCTACACCTTC
CDR3aa: CASSPRIGVSANYGYTF

abundance: .
v_gene: TRBV10-1
d_gene: TRBD1
j_gene: TRBJ2-7
CDR3nt: TGCGCCAGCAGTGAGGACAGGGGGGCCTTCTACGAGCAGTACTTC
CDR3aa: CASSEDRGAFYEQYF

abundance: few
v_gene: TRBV12-3/TRBV12-4
d_gene: .
j_gene: TRBJ1-6
CDR3nt: TGTGCCAGCAGCCTAGATTCACCCCTCCACTTT
CDR3aa: CASSLDSPLHF

abundance: .
v_gene: TRBV15
d_gene: TRBD1
j_gene: TRBJ2-6
CDR3nt: TGTGCCACCAGCAGGCAGACCGGGACAGGACCCTCTGGGGCCAACGTCCTGACTTTC
CDR3aa: CATSRQTGTGPSGANVLTF

abundance: .
v_gene: TRBV12-3/TRBV12-4
d_gene: .
j_gene: TRBJ1-1
CDR3nt: TGTGCCAGCAGTTTTAGGGGGAGTGGCACTGAAGCTTTCTTT
CDR3aa: CASSFRGSGTEAFF

abundance: .
v_gene: TRBV27
d_gene: TRBD1
j_gene: TRBJ1-2
CDR3nt: TGTGCCAGCAGTTTACTTCCCCGGAGGGACAGTTCCTATGGCTACACCTTC
CDR3aa: CASSLLPRRDSSYGYTF

abundance: .
v_gene: TRBV20-1
d_gene: TRBD2
j_gene: TRBJ2-5
CDR3nt: TGCAGTGCTTCGGGACTAGCGGGGAAAGAGACCCAGTACTTC
CDR3aa: CSASGLAGKETQYF

abundance: .
v_gene: TRBV7-2
d_gene: TRBD1
j_gene: TRBJ2-3
CDR3nt: TGTGCCAGCAGCTTAGGGCCAGGGACAGGGGTGGGGATAGATACGCAGTATTTT
CDR3aa: CASSLGPGTGVGIDTQYF

abundance: .
v_gene: TRBV11-3
d_gene: TRBD2
j_gene: TRBJ2-1
CDR3nt: TGTGCCAGCAGCTTAGGAAGCGGGGGCCCTTACAATGAGCAGTTCTTC
CDR3aa: CASSLGSGGPYNEQFF

abundance: few
v_gene: TRBV20-1
d_gene: .
j_gene: TRBJ1-2
CDR3nt: TGCAGTCTTGACAGTGTCAAGGATGGCTACACCTTC
CDR3aa: CSLDSVKDGYTF

abundance: .
v_gene: TRBV6-5
d_gene: .
j_gene: TRBJ1-1
CDR3nt: TGTGCCAGCAGTTCGCGGGGGCAGAGGACTGAAGCTTTCTTT
CDR3aa: CASSSRGQRTEAFF

abundance: few
v_gene: TRBV20-1
d_gene: TRBD1
j_gene: TRBJ2-2
CDR3nt: TGCAGTGCTAGAGTACGGGACAGGGCGACCGGGGAGCTGTTTTTT
CDR3aa: CSARVRDRATGELFF

abundance: few
v_gene: TRBV5-1
d_gene: .
j_gene: TRBJ1-2
CDR3nt: TGCGCCAGCAGTTTTTCTCGGGGGGACGGCTACACCTTC
CDR3aa: CASSFSRGDGYTF

abundance: few
v_gene: TRBV7-3
d_gene: TRBD2
j_gene: TRBJ2-6
CDR3nt: TGTGCCAGCAGCTTACGGGAGGCTGGGGCCAACGTCCTGACTTTC
CDR3aa: CASSLREAGANVLTF

abundance: .
v_gene: TRBV14
d_gene: TRBD1
j_gene: TRBJ2-2
CDR3nt: TGTGCCAGCAGCCGCCAGGGGGCGACCGGGGAGCTGTTTTTT
CDR3aa: CASSRQGATGELFF

abundance: .
v_gene: TRBV4-3
d_gene: .
j_gene: TRBJ2-5
CDR3nt: TGCGCCAGCAGCCTTGCCCTGGGGGCGGAGACCCAGTACTTC
CDR3aa: CASSLALGAETQYF

abundance: .
v_gene: TRBV7-8
d_gene: .
j_gene: TRBJ1-2
CDR3nt: TGTGCCAGCAGCTACGACTGGACAGAGGGCTACACCTTC
CDR3aa: CASSYDWTEGYTF

abundance: .
v_gene: TRBV5-1
d_gene: .
j_gene: TRBJ2-3
CDR3nt: TGCGCCAGCAGCTTGGTGGGCAGTATCACAGATACGCAGTATTTT
CDR3aa: CASSLVGSITDTQYF

abundance: few
v_gene: TRBV20-1
d_gene: .
j_gene: TRBJ2-3
CDR3nt: TGCAGTGCACGGACCCCGAGCACAGATACGCAGTATTTT
CDR3aa: CSARTPSTDTQYF

abundance: .
v_gene: TRBV2
d_gene: .
j_gene: TRBJ2-1
CDR3nt: TGTGCCAGCAGTGAAAGGGATGAGCAGTTCTTC
CDR3aa: CASSERDEQFF

abundance: few
v_gene: TRBV6-1
d_gene: .
j_gene: TRBJ1-5
CDR3nt: TGTGCCAGCAGTGAACGGGCCAGGACAGCTCAGCCCCAGCATTTT
CDR3aa: CASSERARTAQPQHF

abundance: .
v_gene: TRBV11-2
d_gene: .
j_gene: TRBJ1-1
CDR3nt: TGTGCCAGCAGCCGAGGGGTCCAGACTGAAGCTTTCTTT
CDR3aa: CASSRGVQTEAFF

abundance: .
v_gene: TRBV15
d_gene: .
j_gene: TRBJ2-2
CDR3nt: TGTGCCACCAGCAGCGGAGGCACCGGGGAGCTGTTTTTT
CDR3aa: CATSSGGTGELFF

abundance: .
v_gene: TRBV20-1
d_gene: TRBD1
j_gene: TRBJ1-2
CDR3nt: TGCAGTGCTAGACCTAGACTCGACAGGGAGGGCTACACCTTC
CDR3aa: CSARPRLDREGYTF

abundance: few
v_gene: TRBV28
d_gene: .
j_gene: TRBJ1-3
CDR3nt: TGTGCCAGCAAGGGACATCACCCGTCCGGCAACACCATATATTTT
CDR3aa: CASKGHHPSGNTIYF

abundance: .
v_gene: TRBV19
d_gene: .
j_gene: TRBJ2-1
CDR3nt: TGTGCCAGTAGTCCGGACGGAAGATCCTACAATGAGCAGTTCTTC
CDR3aa: CASSPDGRSYNEQFF

abundance: .
v_gene: TRBV2
d_gene: .
j_gene: TRBJ1-6
CDR3nt: TGTGCCAGCAGTGAACTCGAGGGAGAGCATTCACCCCTCCACTTT
CDR3aa: CASSELEGEHSPLHF

abundance: few
v_gene: TRBV11-3
d_gene: .
j_gene: TRBJ2-3
CDR3nt: TGTGCCAGCAGCTTTCAACGGGGTACGCAGTATTTT
CDR3aa: CASSFQRGTQYF

abundance: .
v_gene: TRBV20-1
d_gene: .
j_gene: TRBJ1-2
CDR3nt: TGCAGTGCTAAGGGCCTGACAGGATTAGGGGGCTACACCTTC
CDR3aa: CSAKGLTGLGGYTF

abundance: .
v_gene: TRBV28
d_gene: .
j_gene: TRBJ1-1
CDR3nt: TGTGCCAGCAGTTCCCCGACCACTGAAGCTTTCTTT
CDR3aa: CASSSPTTEAFF

abundance: .
v_gene: TRBV7-2
d_gene: TRBD1
j_gene: TRBJ1-1
CDR3nt: TGTGCCAGCAGCTTAGACGTAAGCGGGACAGGGACGAGTGAAGCTTTCTTT
CDR3aa: CASSLDVSGTGTSEAFF

abundance: once
v_gene: TRBV10-2
d_gene: .
j_gene: TRBJ2-2
CDR3nt: TGCGCCAGCAGGGAGACTGGGAACACCGGGGAGCTGTTTTTT
CDR3aa: CASRETGNTGELFF

abundance: .
v_gene: TRBV7-6
d_gene: TRBD1
j_gene: TRBJ1-5
CDR3nt: TGTGCCAGCAGCCCTCGACAGGGGAGAGGGCAGCCCCAGCATTTT
CDR3aa: CASSPRQGRGQPQHF

abundance: few
v_gene: TRBV30
d_gene: TRBD2
j_gene: TRBJ2-2
CDR3nt: TGTGCCTGGGGTCGCCTCGAGCGGGGCCGGGCCGGGGAGCTGTTTTTT
CDR3aa: CAWGRLERGRAGELFF

abundance: .
v_gene: TRBV7-9
d_gene: .
j_gene: TRBJ2-2
CDR3nt: TGTGCCAGCAGCCGCCAGAGAACCGGGGAGCTGTTTTTT
CDR3aa: CASSRQRTGELFF

abundance: .
v_gene: TRBV27
d_gene: TRBD1
j_gene: TRBJ1-1
CDR3nt: TGTGCCAGCGATACGACACGGGACAGGGGGCTGTGTTTGAACACTGAAGCTTTCTTT
CDR3aa: CASDTTRDRGLCLNTEAFF

abundance: .
v_gene: TRBV19
d_gene: TRBD1
j_gene: TRBJ1-2
CDR3nt: TGTGCCAGTAGTATAATTGGACAGGTTGGTGGTGGCTACACCTTC
CDR3aa: CASSIIGQVGGGYTF

abundance: .
v_gene: TRBV6-4
d_gene: .
j_gene: TRBJ2-7
CDR3nt: TGTGCCAGCAGTATGAAGTACGAGCAGTACTTC
CDR3aa: CASSMKYEQYF

abundance: .
v_gene: TRBV19
d_gene: .
j_gene: TRBJ1-1
CDR3nt: TGTGCCAGTAGTATAGATGGGGGGCTAATAAACACTGAAGCTTTCTTT
CDR3aa: CASSIDGGLINTEAFF

abundance: .
v_gene: TRBV5-1
d_gene: TRBD1
j_gene: TRBJ2-5
CDR3nt: TGCGCCAGCAGCTTTACGGCAGGGGGCCAAGAGACCCAGTACTTC
CDR3aa: CASSFTAGGQETQYF